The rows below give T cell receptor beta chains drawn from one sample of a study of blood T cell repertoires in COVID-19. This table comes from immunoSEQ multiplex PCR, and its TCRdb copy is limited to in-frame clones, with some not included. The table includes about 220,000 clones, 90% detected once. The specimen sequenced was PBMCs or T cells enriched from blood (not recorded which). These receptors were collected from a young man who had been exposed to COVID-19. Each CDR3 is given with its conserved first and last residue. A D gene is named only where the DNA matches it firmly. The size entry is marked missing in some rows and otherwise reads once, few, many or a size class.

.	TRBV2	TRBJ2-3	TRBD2	CASSSGTWGDTQYF	TGTGCCAGCAGTAGCGGGACCTGGGGAGATACGCAGTATTTT
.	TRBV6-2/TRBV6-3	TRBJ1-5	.	CASSYGRVGQPQHF	TGTGCCAGCAGTTACGGGAGGGTAGGTCAGCCCCAGCATTTT
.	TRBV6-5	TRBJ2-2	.	CASSYSPAVRGELFF	TGTGCCAGCAGTTACTCCCCTGCGGTTCGGGGGGAGCTGTTTTTT
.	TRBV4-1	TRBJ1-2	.	CASSQVGAGDGYTF	TGCGCCAGCAGCCAAGTAGGGGCAGGGGACGGCTACACCTTC
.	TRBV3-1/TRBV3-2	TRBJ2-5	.	CASSLQIVVRETQYF	TGTGCCAGCAGCCTCCAAATAGTGGTCCGGGAGACCCAGTACTTC
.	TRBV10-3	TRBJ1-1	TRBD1	CATADRGQTNTEAFF	TGTGCCACCGCCGACAGGGGGCAGACGAACACTGAAGCTTTCTTT
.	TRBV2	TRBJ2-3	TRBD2	CASSALAATDTQYF	TGTGCCAGCAGTGCTCTAGCGGCCACAGATACGCAGTATTTT
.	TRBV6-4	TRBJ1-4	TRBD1	CASSPDRGEKLFF	TGTGCCAGCAGCCCCGACAGGGGTGAAAAACTGTTTTTT
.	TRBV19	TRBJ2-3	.	CASSPRQEITDTQYF	TGTGCCAGTAGTCCCCGACAGGAGATCACAGATACGCAGTATTTT
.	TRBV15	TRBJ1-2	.	CATSLGVGGGYTF	TGTGCCACCAGTCTAGGCGTCGGCGGAGGCTACACCTTC
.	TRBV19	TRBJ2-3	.	CASSPTSYTSTDTQYF	TGTGCCAGTAGCCCTACTAGCTACACTAGCACAGATACGCAGTATTTT
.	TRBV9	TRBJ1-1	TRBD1	CASSARDRLNTEAFF	TGTGCCAGCAGCGCCAGGGACAGACTGAACACTGAAGCTTTCTTT
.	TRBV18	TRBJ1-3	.	CASSDRSPGNTIYF	TGTGCCAGCTCCGACAGGTCACCTGGAAACACCATATATTTT
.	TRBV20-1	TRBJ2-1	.	CSAAGYNEQFF	TGCAGTGCAGCAGGTTACAATGAGCAGTTCTTC
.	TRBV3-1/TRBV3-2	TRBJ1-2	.	CASSQYGGNYGYTF	TGTGCCAGCAGCCAATATGGCGGGAACTATGGCTACACCTTC
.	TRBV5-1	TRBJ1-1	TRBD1	CASSQDRAGVYTEAFF	TGCGCCAGCAGCCAGGACAGGGCGGGAGTGTACACTGAAGCTTTCTTT
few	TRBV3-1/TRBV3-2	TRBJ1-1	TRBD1	CASSQNYRGVGKTEAFF	TGTGCCAGCAGCCAAAATTACAGGGGGGTTGGGAAAACTGAAGCTTTCTTT
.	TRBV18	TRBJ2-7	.	CASSAADRTYEQYF	TGTGCCAGCTCAGCGGCCGACCGGACCTACGAGCAGTACTTC
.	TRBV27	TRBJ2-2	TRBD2	CASSSRRWVAGRQTGELFF	TGTGCCAGCAGTTCCCGACGGTGGGTAGCGGGGAGACAGACCGGGGAGCTGTTTTTT
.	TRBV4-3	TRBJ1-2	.	CASSQGLLRRNHYGYTF	TGCGCCAGCAGCCAAGGACTATTGAGGCGGAATCACTATGGCTACACCTTC
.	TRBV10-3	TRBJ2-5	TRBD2	CAISEERGGRETQYF	TGTGCCATCAGTGAGGAACGGGGGGGCAGGGAGACCCAGTACTTC
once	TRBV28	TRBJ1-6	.	CASLTAEQGFHF	TGTGCCAGCCTTACTGCGGAGCAGGGGTTCCACTTT
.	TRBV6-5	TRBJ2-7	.	CASKRDYEQYF	TGTGCCAGCAAGAGGGACTACGAGCAGTACTTC
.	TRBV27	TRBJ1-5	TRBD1	CASSPSGTGGQPQHF	TGTGCCAGCAGCCCGTCCGGGACAGGGGGGCAGCCCCAGCATTTT
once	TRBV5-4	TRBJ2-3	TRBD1	CASRQGEHRSDTQYF	TGTGCCAGCAGGCAGGGGGAGCATCGTTCAGATACGCAGTATTTT
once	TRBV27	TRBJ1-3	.	CASSGLGVQSDGNTIYF	TGTGCCAGCAGTGGGCTTGGCGTACAGAGTGATGGAAACACCATATATTTT
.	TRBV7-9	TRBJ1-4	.	CASSLEVAEKLFF	TGTGCCAGCAGCTTGGAGGTCGCGGAAAAACTGTTTTTT
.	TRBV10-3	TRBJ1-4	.	CAIRAAKGENEKLFF	TGTGCCATCAGGGCAGCGAAAGGGGAAAATGAAAAACTGTTTTTT
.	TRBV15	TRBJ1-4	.	CATSRAAVVGEKLFF	TGTGCCACCAGCAGAGCAGCGGTTGTTGGAGAAAAACTGTTTTTT
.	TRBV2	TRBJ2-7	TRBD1	CASSVGQAYEQYF	TGTGCCAGCAGTGTCGGACAGGCGTACGAGCAGTACTTC
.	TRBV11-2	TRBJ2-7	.	CASSPLELPSYEQYF	TGTGCCAGCAGCCCCTTAGAGCTACCTTCCTACGAGCAGTACTTC
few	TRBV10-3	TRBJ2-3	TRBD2	CAISEIPGLAGRDTQYF	TGTGCCATCAGTGAGATCCCGGGACTAGCGGGGAGGGATACGCAGTATTTT
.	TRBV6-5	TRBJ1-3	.	CASSLGRTSGNTIYF	TGTGCCAGCAGTTTGGGGAGGACCTCTGGAAACACCATATATTTT
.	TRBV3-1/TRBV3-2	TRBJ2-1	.	CASGEQVEQFF	TGTGCCAGCGGAGAGCAAGTTGAGCAGTTCTTC
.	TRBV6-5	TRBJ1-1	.	CASSYSRQFGAFF	TGTGCCAGCAGTTACTCGAGGCAGTTCGGAGCTTTCTTT
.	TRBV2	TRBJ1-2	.	CASSVGVLGGYTF	TGTGCCAGCAGTGTAGGGGTTCTTGGTGGCTACACCTTC
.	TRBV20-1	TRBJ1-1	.	CSARDTPEAFF	TGCAGTGCCCGGGACACCCCCGAAGCTTTCTTT
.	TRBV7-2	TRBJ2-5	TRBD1	CASSRRTGLGAETQYF	TGTGCCAGCAGCCGGAGGACAGGTCTAGGGGCAGAGACCCAGTACTTC
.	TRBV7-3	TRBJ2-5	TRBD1	CASSLRQGETQYF	TGTGCCAGCAGCTTAAGACAGGGAGAGACCCAGTACTTC
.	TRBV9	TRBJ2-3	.	CASSITGRVSTDTQYF	TGTGCCAGCAGCATTACGGGAAGGGTGAGCACAGATACGCAGTATTTT
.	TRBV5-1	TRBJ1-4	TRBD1	CASSLVSSGQGNEKLFF	TGCGCCAGCAGCTTGGTTAGTTCGGGACAGGGTAATGAAAAACTGTTTTTT
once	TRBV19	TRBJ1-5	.	CASSIGQNQPQHF	TGTGCCAGTAGTATAGGTCAGAATCAGCCCCAGCATTTT
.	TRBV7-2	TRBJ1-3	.	CASSATRSSGNTIYF	TGTGCCAGCAGCGCCACAAGAAGCTCTGGAAACACCATATATTTT
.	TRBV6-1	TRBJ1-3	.	CASSDQVASSGNTIYF	TGTGCCAGCAGTGACCAGGTGGCGAGCTCTGGAAACACCATATATTTT
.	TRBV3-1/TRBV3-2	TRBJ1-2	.	CASSQNRDSGYTF	TGTGCCAGCAGCCAAAACAGGGATTCTGGCTACACCTTC
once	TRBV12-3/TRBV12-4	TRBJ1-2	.	CASSFGGRDGYTF	TGTGCCAGCAGTTTCGGAGGGAGAGATGGCTACACCTTC
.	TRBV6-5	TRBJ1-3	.	CASRDQGDIPHTIYF	TGTGCCAGCAGAGACCAGGGTGACATTCCCCACACCATATATTTT
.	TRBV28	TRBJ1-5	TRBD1	CASTPGQGFYQPQHF	TGTGCCAGCACCCCGGGACAGGGATTTTATCAGCCCCAGCATTTT
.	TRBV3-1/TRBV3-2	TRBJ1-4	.	CASSQTEHSRGSEKLFF	TGTGCCAGCAGCCAAACTGAGCACTCCAGGGGTTCTGAAAAACTGTTTTTT
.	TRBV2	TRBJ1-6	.	CASSEIQAYNSPLHF	TGTGCCAGCAGTGAAATACAGGCCTATAATTCACCCCTCCACTTT
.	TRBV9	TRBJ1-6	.	CASRGPYNSPLHF	TGTGCCAGCAGGGGCCCCTATAATTCACCCCTCCACTTT
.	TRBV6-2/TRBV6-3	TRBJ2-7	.	CASSTRFHEQYF	TGTGCCAGCAGTACCCGGTTCCACGAGCAGTACTTC
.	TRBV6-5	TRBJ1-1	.	CATGETLNTEAFF	TGTGCCACAGGGGAAACCTTGAACACTGAAGCTTTCTTT
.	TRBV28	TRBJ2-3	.	CASSFGGSDTQYF	TGTGCCAGCAGTTTCGGCGGTTCAGATACGCAGTATTTT
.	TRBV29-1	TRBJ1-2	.	CSTGTNYGYTF	TGCAGTACAGGCACCAACTATGGCTACACCTTC
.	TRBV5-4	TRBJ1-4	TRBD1	CASSRTGITNEKLFF	TGTGCCAGCAGCAGGACAGGGATAACTAATGAAAAACTGTTTTTT
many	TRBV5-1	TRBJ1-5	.	CASSLGAPHPSHYSNQPQHF	TGCGCCAGCAGCTTGGGGGCACCCCACCCTAGCCACTATAGCAATCAGCCCCAGCATTTT
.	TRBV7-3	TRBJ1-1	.	CASSARGGVTEAFF	TGTGCCAGCAGTGCCCGGGGGGGCGTGACTGAAGCTTTCTTT
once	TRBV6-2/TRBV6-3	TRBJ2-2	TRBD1	CASSKDRGRTGELFF	TGTGCCAGCAGTAAAGACAGGGGGCGAACCGGGGAGCTGTTTTTT
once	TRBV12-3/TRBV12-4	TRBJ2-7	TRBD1	CASQGAYLSEQYF	TGTGCCAGCCAGGGGGCCTACCTCTCCGAGCAGTACTTC